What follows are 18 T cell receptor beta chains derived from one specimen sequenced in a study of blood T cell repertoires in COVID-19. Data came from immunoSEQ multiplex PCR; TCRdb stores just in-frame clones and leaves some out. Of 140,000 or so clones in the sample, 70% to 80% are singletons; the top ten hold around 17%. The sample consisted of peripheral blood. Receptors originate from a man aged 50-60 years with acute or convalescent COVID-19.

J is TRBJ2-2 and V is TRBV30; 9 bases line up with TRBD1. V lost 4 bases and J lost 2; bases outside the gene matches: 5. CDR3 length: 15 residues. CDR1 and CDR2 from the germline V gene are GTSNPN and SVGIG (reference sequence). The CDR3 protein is CAWTRTGANTGELFF. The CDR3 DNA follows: TGTGCCTGGACCCGGACAGGGGCAAACACCGGGGAGCTGTTTTTT. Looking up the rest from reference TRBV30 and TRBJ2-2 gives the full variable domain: SQTIHQWPATLVQPVGSPLSLECTVEGTSNPNLYWYRQAAGRGLQLLFYSVGIGQISSEVPQNLSASRPQDRQFILSSKKLLLSDSGFYLCAWTRTGANTGELFFGEGSRLTVL.

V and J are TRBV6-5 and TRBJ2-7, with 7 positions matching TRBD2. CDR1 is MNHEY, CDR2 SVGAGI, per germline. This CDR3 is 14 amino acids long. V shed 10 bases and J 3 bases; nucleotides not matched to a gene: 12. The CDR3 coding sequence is TGTGCCACCGTGGAACCCGGGGGGAGCTACGAGCAGTACTTC. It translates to CATVEPGGSYEQYF.

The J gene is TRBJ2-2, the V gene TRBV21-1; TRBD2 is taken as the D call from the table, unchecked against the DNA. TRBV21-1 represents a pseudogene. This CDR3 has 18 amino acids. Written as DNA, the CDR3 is TGTGCCAGCAGCAGGACGGCGGGGGGCGCGAAGGACACCGGGGAGCTGTTTTTT. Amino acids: CASSRTAGGAKDTGELFF.

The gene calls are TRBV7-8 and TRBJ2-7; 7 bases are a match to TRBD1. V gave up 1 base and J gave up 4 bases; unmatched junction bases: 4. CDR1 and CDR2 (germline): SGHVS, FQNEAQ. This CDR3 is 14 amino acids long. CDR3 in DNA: TGTGCCAGCAGCTTAGAGCCAGGGGGATACGAGCAGTACTTC. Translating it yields CASSLEPGGYEQYF. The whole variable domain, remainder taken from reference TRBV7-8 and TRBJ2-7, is GAGVSQSPRYKVAKRGQDVALRCDPISGHVSLFWYQQALGQGPEFLTYFQNEAQLDKSGLPSDRFFAERPEGSVSTLKIQRTQQEDSAVYLCASSLEPGGYEQYFGPGTRLTVT.

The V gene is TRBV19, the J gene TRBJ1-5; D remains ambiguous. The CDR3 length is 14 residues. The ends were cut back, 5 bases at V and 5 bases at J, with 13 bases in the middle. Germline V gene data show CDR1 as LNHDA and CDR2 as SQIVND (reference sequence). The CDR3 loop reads CASSLSIGDQPQHF. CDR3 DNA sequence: TGTGCCAGTAGTCTATCTATCGGGGATCAGCCCCAGCATTTT.

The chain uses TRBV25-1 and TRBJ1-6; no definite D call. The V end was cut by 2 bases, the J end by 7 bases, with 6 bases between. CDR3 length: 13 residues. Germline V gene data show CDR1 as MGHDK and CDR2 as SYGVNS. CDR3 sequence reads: CASSEQINSPLHF. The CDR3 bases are TGTGCCAGCAGTGAACAGATCAATTCACCCCTCCACTTT.

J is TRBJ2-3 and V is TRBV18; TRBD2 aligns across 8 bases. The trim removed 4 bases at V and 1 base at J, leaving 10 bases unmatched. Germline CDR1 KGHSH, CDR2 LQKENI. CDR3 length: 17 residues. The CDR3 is CASSRPEGAGGTDTQYF. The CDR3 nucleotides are TGTGCCAGCTCACGTCCAGAGGGAGCGGGGGGCACAGATACGCAGTATTTT.

The DNA for the CDR3 is TGTGCCAGTATTGGGAGGGTGGATGAAAAACTGTTTTTT. Residues: CASIGRVDEKLFF. This sequence joins TRBV19 and TRBJ1-4, with no clear D. V gave up 7 bases and J gave up 6 bases, with 12 bases separating them. This CDR3 comprises 13 residues. Germline CDR1 is LNHDA and CDR2 is SQIVND (reference sequence).

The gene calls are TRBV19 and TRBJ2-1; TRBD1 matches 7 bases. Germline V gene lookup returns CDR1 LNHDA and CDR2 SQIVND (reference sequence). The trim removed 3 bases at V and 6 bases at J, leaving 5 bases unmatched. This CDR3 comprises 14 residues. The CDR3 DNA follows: TGTGCCAGTAGTATCACTAGGGACAGCAATGAGCAGTTCTTC. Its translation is CASSITRDSNEQFF.

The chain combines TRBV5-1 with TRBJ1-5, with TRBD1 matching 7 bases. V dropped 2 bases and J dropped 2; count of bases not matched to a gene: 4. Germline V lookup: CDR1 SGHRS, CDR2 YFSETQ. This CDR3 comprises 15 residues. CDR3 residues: CASSFTGEGNQPQHF. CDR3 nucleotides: TGCGCCAGCAGCTTTACAGGGGAAGGCAATCAGCCCCAGCATTTT.

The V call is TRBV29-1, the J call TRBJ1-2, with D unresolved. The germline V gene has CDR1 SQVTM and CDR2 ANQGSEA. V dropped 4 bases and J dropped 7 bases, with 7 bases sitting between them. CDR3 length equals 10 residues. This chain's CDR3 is CSVAEVGYTF. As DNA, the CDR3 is TGCAGCGTTGCGGAGGTTGGCTACACCTTC.

DNA of the CDR3: TGCGCCAGCAGTCAATCGTTTGAAGAGGACAGGGTTGATGAGCAGTTCTTC. It specifies CASSQSFEEDRVDEQFF. This rearrangement joins TRBV23-1 to TRBJ2-1, with 8 bases lining up with TRBD1. TRBV23-1 is classed as an ORF, of uncertain function. Losses at the gene ends were 0 bases for V and 8 bases for J; bases not matched to a gene: 12. There are 17 residues in the CDR3.

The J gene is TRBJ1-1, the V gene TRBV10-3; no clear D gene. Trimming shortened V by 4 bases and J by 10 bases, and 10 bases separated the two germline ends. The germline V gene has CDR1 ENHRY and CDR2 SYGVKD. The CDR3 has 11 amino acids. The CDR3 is CAISVEGSAFF. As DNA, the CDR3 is TGTGCCATCAGTGTGGAGGGATCAGCTTTCTTT.

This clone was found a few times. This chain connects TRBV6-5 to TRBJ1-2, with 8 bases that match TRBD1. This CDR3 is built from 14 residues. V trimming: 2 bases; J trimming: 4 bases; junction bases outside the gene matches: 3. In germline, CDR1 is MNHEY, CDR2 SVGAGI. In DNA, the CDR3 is TGTGCCAGCAGTTACAACGGACAGGGCTATGGCTACACCTTC. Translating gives CASSYNGQGYGYTF.

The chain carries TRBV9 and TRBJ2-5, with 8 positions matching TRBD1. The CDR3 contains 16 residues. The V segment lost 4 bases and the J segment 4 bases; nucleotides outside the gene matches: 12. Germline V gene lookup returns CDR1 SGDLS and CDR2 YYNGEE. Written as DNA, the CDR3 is TGTGCCAGCAGCTCCCGACAGGGGATTTTGATAGAGACCCAGTACTTC. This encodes CASSSRQGILIETQYF.

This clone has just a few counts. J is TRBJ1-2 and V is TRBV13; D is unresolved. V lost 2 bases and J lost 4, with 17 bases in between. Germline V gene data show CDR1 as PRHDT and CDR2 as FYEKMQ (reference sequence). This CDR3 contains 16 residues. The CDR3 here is CASSLRAGSLPYGYTF. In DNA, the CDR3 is TGTGCCAGCAGCTTAAGGGCCGGGAGCCTACCCTATGGCTACACCTTC.

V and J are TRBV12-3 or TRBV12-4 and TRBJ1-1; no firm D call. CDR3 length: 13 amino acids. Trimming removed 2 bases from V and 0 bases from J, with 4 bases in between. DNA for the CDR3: TGTGCCAGCAGTTTAACATTGAACACTGAAGCTTTCTTT. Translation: CASSLTLNTEAFF.

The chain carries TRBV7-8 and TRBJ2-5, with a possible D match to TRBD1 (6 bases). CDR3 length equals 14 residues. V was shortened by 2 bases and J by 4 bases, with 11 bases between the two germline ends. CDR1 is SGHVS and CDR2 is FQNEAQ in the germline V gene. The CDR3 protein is CASSLPGALETQYF. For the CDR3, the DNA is TGTGCCAGCAGCTTACCAGGGGCATTAGAGACCCAGTACTTC.